These T cell receptor beta chains were read from a single sample in a study of cytomegalovirus exposure and HLA in healthy donors. TCRdb's copy holds only in-frame clones and misses some; the assay was immunoSEQ multiplex PCR. The sample has 140,000 or so clones; around 78% are singletons. The source material was PBMCs. These receptor sequences come from a woman aged 18-29 years in good health and CMV-seropositive. Each CDR3 is given with its conserved first and last residue. Fields, in order: D gene, J gene, clone size, CDR3 length, V gene, CDR3 protein, CDR3 DNA. The D gene is left open where the match is weak. The size entry is marked missing in some rows and otherwise reads once, few, many or a size class.

>TRBD2|TRBJ2-1|NA|16|TRBV14
CASSPSGGRTYNEQFF
TGTGCCAGCAGCCCTAGCGGGGGTAGGACCTACAATGAGCAGTTCTTC
>TRBD1|TRBJ2-7|NA|13|TRBV7-7
CASSVGQGYEQYF
TGTGCCAGCAGCGTAGGACAGGGCTACGAGCAGTACTTC
>TRBD1|TRBJ1-1|NA|14|TRBV6-5
CASTYRGENTEAFF
TGTGCCAGCACCTACAGGGGGGAAAACACTGAAGCTTTCTTT
>TRBD2|TRBJ2-3|NA|17|TRBV19
CASGDLAGVTSSDTQYF
TGTGCCAGTGGGGATTTAGCGGGGGTGACCTCCTCGGATACGCAGTATTTT
>TRBD2|TRBJ2-3|NA|15|TRBV19
CASSIGTSGGDTQYF
TGTGCCAGTAGTATAGGGACTAGCGGTGGAGATACGCAGTATTTT
>TRBD2|TRBJ2-3|NA|15|TRBV7-6
CASSDSAGGSDTQYF
TGTGCCAGCAGCGATTCGGCGGGGGGATCAGATACGCAGTATTTT
>NA|TRBJ2-3|NA|15|TRBV19
CASSIEGSPTDTQYF
TGTGCCAGTAGTATAGAGGGCAGTCCCACAGATACGCAGTATTTT
>NA|TRBJ2-7|NA|13|TRBV5-8
CASSLTRGQEQYF
TGTGCCAGCAGCTTGACCCGGGGTCAAGAGCAGTACTTC
>NA|TRBJ2-3|NA|13|TRBV5-1
CASSLERADTQYF
TGCGCCAGCAGCTTGGAACGGGCAGATACGCAGTATTTT
>NA|TRBJ1-2|NA|15|TRBV2
CATLMPGWGSYGYTF
TGTGCCACCCTCATGCCAGGGTGGGGTTCTTATGGCTACACCTTC
>TRBD2|TRBJ2-2|NA|14|TRBV6-5
CASSNLAGTGELFF
TGTGCCAGCAGTAACCTAGCGGGAACCGGGGAGCTGTTTTTT
>NA|TRBJ1-2|NA|15|TRBV9
CASSAWGETSYGYTF
TGTGCCAGCAGCGCGTGGGGGGAAACAAGCTATGGCTACACCTTC
>TRBD2|TRBJ2-5|NA|18|TRBV19
CASSIGSGGASWQETQYF
TGTGCCAGTAGTATAGGGAGCGGGGGGGCCTCCTGGCAAGAGACCCAGTACTTC
>TRBD1|TRBJ2-7|NA|14|TRBV6-1
CASRTGTGGDEQYF
TGTGCCAGCAGGACCGGGACAGGGGGCGACGAGCAGTACTTC
>NA|TRBJ1-4|NA|14|TRBV2
CASTDRNGNEKLFF
TGTGCCAGCACAGACAGGAATGGTAATGAAAAACTGTTTTTT
>NA|TRBJ2-5|NA|15|TRBV7-2
CASSSPTRFQETQYF
TGTGCCAGCAGCTCACCGACTAGATTCCAAGAGACCCAGTACTTC
>NA|TRBJ2-2|NA|15|TRBV5-1
CASSGGTQNTGELFF
TGCGCCAGCAGCGGCGGGACCCAGAACACCGGGGAGCTGTTTTTT
>NA|TRBJ1-1|NA|14|TRBV5-1
CASSLNSANTEAFF
TGCGCCAGCAGCTTGAATAGCGCGAACACTGAAGCTTTCTTT
>TRBD1|TRBJ1-4|NA|16|TRBV5-1
CASSLRSGTGNEKLFF
TGCGCCAGCAGCTTGCGAAGTGGGACAGGAAATGAAAAACTGTTTTTT
>NA|TRBJ1-5|NA|18|TRBV7-2
CASSLYGGSLYSNQPQHF
TGTGCCAGCAGCTTATACGGCGGCTCCCTTTATAGCAATCAGCCCCAGCATTTT
>NA|TRBJ1-4|few|15|TRBV19
CASSILERGNEKLFF
TGTGCCAGTAGTATACTGGAAAGGGGCAATGAAAAACTGTTTTTT
>TRBD1|TRBJ2-1|NA|15|TRBV25-1
CASSFPGTGDNEQFF
TGTGCCAGCAGTTTCCCCGGGACAGGGGACAATGAGCAGTTCTTC
>TRBD2|TRBJ2-2|NA|17|TRBV5-1
CASSSSGGAPNTGELFF
TGCGCCAGCAGTTCTAGCGGGGGGGCCCCGAACACCGGGGAGCTGTTTTTT
>TRBD1|TRBJ1-2|NA|13|TRBV27
CASRDRANYGYTF
TGTGCCAGCAGGGACAGGGCGAACTATGGCTACACTTTC
>NA|TRBJ1-1|NA|13|TRBV6-5
CASSEPYTGIAFF
TGTGCCAGCAGTGAACCTTATACAGGGATCGCTTTCTTT
>NA|TRBJ1-2|few|13|TRBV30
CAWRREANYGYTF
TGTGCCTGGAGAAGGGAGGCTAACTATGGCTACACCTTC
>TRBD1|TRBJ2-7|NA|14|TRBV4-1
CASSQGDRGYEQYF
TGCGCCAGCAGCCAAGGAGACAGGGGCTACGAGCAGTACTTC
>NA|TRBJ1-6|NA|12|TRBV9
CASSPNSSPLHF
TGTGCCAGCAGCCCTAACAGCTCACCCCTCCACTTT
>NA|TRBJ1-2|few|14|TRBV19
CASSMALGPGGYTF
TGTGCCAGTAGTATGGCCCTCGGTCCCGGGGGCTACACCTTC
>NA|TRBJ1-4|NA|13|TRBV7-2
CASSLGGIEKLFF
TGTGCCAGCAGCCTAGGCGGGATCGAAAAACTGTTTTTT
>NA|TRBJ1-4|few|13|TRBV27
CASSFTGNEKLFF
TGTGCCAGCAGTTTCACAGGGAATGAAAAACTGTTTTTT
>NA|TRBJ1-4|NA|13|TRBV19
CASSGRANEKLFF
TGTGCCAGTAGTGGCAGGGCGAATGAAAAACTGTTTTTT
>TRBD1|TRBJ1-2|NA|15|TRBV7-2
CASSPGLGQVYGYAF
TGTGCCAGCAGCCCGGGGTTAGGACAGGTTTATGGCTACGCCTTC
>TRBD1|TRBJ1-4|NA|13|TRBV25-1
CASSDRDRAKLFF
TGTGCCAGCAGTGACCGGGACAGGGCGAAACTGTTTTTT
>TRBD1|TRBJ2-5|NA|17|TRBV5-5
CASSDGGDRGQEETQYF
TGTGCCAGCAGCGACGGGGGGGACAGGGGGCAGGAAGAGACCCAGTACTTC
>NA|TRBJ1-2|few|15|TRBV7-6
CASSLSRVQGKGYTF
TGTGCCAGCAGCTTGAGCAGAGTCCAGGGTAAGGGCTACACCTTC
>NA|TRBJ1-6|NA|13|TRBV14
CASSQGLSSPLHF
TGTGCCAGCAGCCAAGGACTCAGTTCACCCCTCCACTTT
>TRBD1|TRBJ1-1|NA|14|TRBV28
CASSLTGDDTEAFF
TGTGCCAGCAGTTTGACAGGGGATGACACTGAAGCTTTCTTT
>NA|TRBJ2-1|NA|12|TRBV27
CASSFRGNEQFF
TGTGCCAGCAGTTTTAGGGGTAATGAGCAGTTCTTC
>TRBD1|TRBJ2-7|NA|14|TRBV4-3
CASSQTTGPYEQYF
TGCGCCAGCAGCCAAACGACAGGGCCTTACGAGCAGTACTTC
>NA|TRBJ1-4|NA|17|TRBV5-1
CASSLGVVEWGNEKLFF
TGCGCCAGCAGCCTTGGCGTAGTTGAATGGGGCAATGAAAAACTGTTTTTT
>NA|TRBJ1-5|NA|13|TRBV7-6
CASSPNSGQPQHF
TGTGCCAGCAGCCCTAACTCGGGTCAGCCCCAGCATTTT
>NA|TRBJ2-5|NA|12|TRBV6-5
CASSRGTETQYF
TGTGCCAGCAGCCGGGGGACGGAGACCCAGTACTTC
>TRBD1|TRBJ1-3|NA|14|TRBV10-3
CAISATGAGNTIYF
TGTGCCATCAGTGCAACAGGGGCAGGAAACACCATATATTTT
>TRBD1|TRBJ2-2|NA|17|TRBV11-3
CASSLDGTGGKTGELFF
TGTGCCAGCAGCTTAGACGGGACAGGGGGGAAGACCGGGGAGCTGTTTTTT
>TRBD1|TRBJ2-7|NA|14|TRBV6-6
CASSSTGETYEQYF
TGTGCCAGCAGCTCGACAGGGGAAACCTACGAGCAGTACTTC
>NA|TRBJ1-2|few|14|TRBV5-1
CASSYAAGAYGYTF
TGCGCCAGCAGCTACGCCGCGGGGGCGTATGGCTACACCTTC
>NA|TRBJ1-6|NA|15|TRBV19
CASSPQGIYNSPLHF
TGTGCCAGTTCCCCGCAGGGAATTTATAATTCACCCCTCCACTTT
>NA|TRBJ2-5|NA|14|TRBV25-1
CASSEWQSQETQYF
TGTGCCAGCAGTGAGTGGCAAAGCCAAGAGACCCAGTACTTC
>NA|TRBJ2-5|few|15|TRBV11-2
CASSLFGAKQETQYF
TGTGCCAGCAGCTTATTTGGGGCTAAGCAAGAGACCCAGTACTTC
>NA|TRBJ2-7|NA|15|TRBV9
CASSVGTQSSYEQYF
TGTGCCAGCAGCGTAGGGACTCAGAGCTCCTACGAGCAGTACTTC
>NA|TRBJ1-1|NA|13|TRBV18
CASSPGLGEEAFF
TGTGCCAGCTCACCCGGACTCGGGGAGGAGGCTTTCTTT
>NA|TRBJ2-7|NA|15|TRBV14
CASSQAVGGSYEQYF
TGTGCCAGCAGCCAAGCCGTGGGTGGGAGCTACGAGCAGTACTTC
>TRBD2|TRBJ2-1|NA|15|TRBV5-6
CASSFTSGGWDEQFF
TGTGCCAGCAGCTTTACCAGCGGGGGCTGGGATGAGCAGTTCTTC